This TCR beta chain was found in a study of early T cells in non-severe SARS-CoV-2 infection. This clonotype came up many times. Germline CDR1 reads MNHNS; CDR2 reads SASEGT. The V segment lost 2 bases and the J segment 8 bases; nucleotides outside the gene matches: 18. The CDR3 spans 19 residues. Each CDR3 protein is one row after TCRdb ran MiXCR on the 5' RACE reads. The sample holds about 28,000 distinct CDR3 sequences, less than 6.5% seen once. The sequences come from whole blood, collected at baseline. This receptor was identified in an adult who was a healthcare worker with PCR-confirmed SARS-CoV-2 infection or an uninfected control (not recorded which). The chain recombines TRBV6-1 with TRBJ2-1, with 10 bases matching TRBD2. CDR3 loop: CASSEYWTSGTGGWHEQFF. The CDR3 DNA reads as TGTGCCAGCAGTGAATACTGGACTAGCGGTACCGGGGGGTGGCATGAGCAGTTCTTC.